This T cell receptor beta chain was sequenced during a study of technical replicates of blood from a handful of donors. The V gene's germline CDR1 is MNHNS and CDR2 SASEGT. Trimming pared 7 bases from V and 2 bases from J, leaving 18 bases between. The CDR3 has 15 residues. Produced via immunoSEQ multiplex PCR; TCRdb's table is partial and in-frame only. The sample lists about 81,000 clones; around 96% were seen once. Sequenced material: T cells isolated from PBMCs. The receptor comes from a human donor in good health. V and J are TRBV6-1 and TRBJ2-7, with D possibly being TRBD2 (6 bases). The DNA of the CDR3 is TGTGCCAGCACCCCGCGCGGGACCGTAACCTACGAGCAGTACTTC. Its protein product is CASTPRGTVTYEQYF.